The 27 T cell receptor beta chains reported below all come from one sample, sequenced in a study of monozygotic twins with inflammatory bowel disease. For each CDR3 protein, TCRdb gives one entry from its re-call of the 5' RACE reads, without DNA. Recorded here are about 300,000 distinct CDR3 sequences; the top ten clones represent 5.6%. The sample comprised blood. Every receptor here comes from a human donor with ulcerative colitis or Crohn's disease, or a healthy co-twin of an affected twin (not recorded which).

This sequence joins TRBV12-3 or TRBV12-4 and TRBJ1-4; lacking DNA, the TRBD1 call made by TCRdb goes unchecked. The CDR3 has 15 amino acids. CDR3 residues: CASSSGQSANEKLFF.

The chain has TRBV15 and TRBJ1-5; TCRdb indicates TRBD1, and absent DNA this call remains unverified. Germline V gene lookup returns CDR1 LNHNV and CDR2 YYDKDF (reference sequence). The CDR3 consists of 14 residues. This CDR3 is CATSRVGQGQPQHF.

The chain has TRBV5-1 and TRBJ2-4. The CDR3 is made up of 14 amino acids. Germline values: CDR1 SGHRS, CDR2 YFSETQ. CDR3 region: CASSLQWGIDIQYF.

This chain links TRBV7-2 with TRBJ1-2; TCRdb reports TRBD1, a call that lacks DNA to check it against. The CDR3 is 14 residues long. The germline CDR1 and CDR2 sequences are SGHTA and FQGNSA. CDR3 sequence: CASSSMTGAQGYTF.

The chain uses TRBV7-9 and TRBJ1-5. CDR1 and CDR2 (germline): SEHNR, FQNEAQ (reference sequence). CDR3 length: 13 residues. This CDR3 reads CASSLRVFQPQHF.

CDR3: CSADGGAGATYNEQFF. The chain is built from TRBV20-1 and TRBJ2-1; TCRdb gives TRBD1 as the D gene, but with no DNA this cannot be confirmed. The germline CDR1 and CDR2 sequences are DFQATT and SNEGSKA (reference sequence). This CDR3 has 16 amino acids.

The chain carries TRBV19 and TRBJ2-1; TCRdb's D gene call, TRBD1, goes unchecked for lack of DNA. This CDR3 is 14 amino acids long. Germline lookup yields CDR1 LNHDA and CDR2 SQIVND (reference sequence). CDR3 residues: CASSIAPAKYEQFF.

V is TRBV29-1 and J is TRBJ2-2. The CDR3 sequence is 13 residues long. In germline, CDR1 is SQVTM, CDR2 ANQGSEA. The CDR3 here is CSVERVGTGELFF.

J is TRBJ2-2 and V is TRBV27. Per the germline V gene, CDR1 is MNHEY and CDR2 is SMNVEV (reference sequence). The CDR3 has 13 residues. CDR3 residues: CASSLSFTGELFF.

The rearrangement joins TRBV12-3 or TRBV12-4 to TRBJ1-1; TCRdb's D call of TRBD1 is untestable without DNA. This CDR3 is 14 amino acids long. This CDR3 is CASSTQGRNTEAFF.

This chain connects TRBV27 to TRBJ1-5. Germline CDR1 reads MNHEY; CDR2 reads SMNVEV (reference sequence). The CDR3 length is 14 residues. The chain's CDR3 is CASSFAGPNQPQHF.

The genes are TRBV5-1 and TRBJ2-7; absent DNA, TCRdb's TRBD2 call cannot be checked. The CDR3 runs 13 residues. Germline V gene lookup returns CDR1 SGHRS and CDR2 YFSETQ. CDR3 sequence reads: CASSWTAPYEQYF.

The CDR3 reads CASSFRAGDGQFF. The V call is TRBV28, the J call TRBJ2-1; the TCRdb call, TRBD2, lacks DNA for checking. From germline, CDR1 is MDHEN and CDR2 SYDVKM. The CDR3 spans 13 residues.

The CDR3 spells CSARDPKREYNEQFF. The chain couples TRBV20-1 to TRBJ2-1; no DNA is available, so the TRBD2 call from TCRdb remains unchecked. Per germline, CDR1 DFQATT and CDR2 SNEGSKA (reference sequence). CDR3 length: 15 amino acids.

The V call is TRBV9, the J call TRBJ1-2. Per the germline V gene, CDR1 is SGDLS and CDR2 is YYNGEE. This CDR3 is 15 amino acids long. This chain's CDR3 is CASSVGTTGENGYTF.

The chain carries TRBV6-2 or TRBV6-3 and TRBJ2-7; the TCRdb D gene call, TRBD1, has no DNA to confirm it. The CDR3 extends over 14 amino acids. Germline V CDR1 and CDR2: MNHEY, SVGEGT. CDR3 sequence reads: CASSYGANSYEQYF.

The chain links TRBV18 to TRBJ2-7. Looked up from germline, CDR1 is KGHSH and CDR2 is LQKENI. The CDR3 contains 11 residues. The CDR3 here is CASSPEYEQYF.

The chain links TRBV27 to TRBJ2-5; TCRdb calls TRBD1, which cannot be checked without DNA. CDR1 and CDR2 (germline): MNHEY, SMNVEV (reference sequence). The CDR3 consists of 15 residues. The CDR3 here is CASSPGTGRWETQYF.

V and J are TRBV2 and TRBJ2-3. The CDR3 length is 12 residues. Looked up from germline, CDR1 is SNHLY and CDR2 is FYNNEI. CDR3 in amino acids: CASSGFTDTQYF. Complete variable domain (other parts from reference TRBV2 and TRBJ2-3): EPEVTQTPSHQVTQMGQEVILRCVPISNHLYFYWYRQILGQKVEFLVSFYNNEISEKSEIFDDQFSVERPDGSNFTLKIRSTKLEDSAMYFCASSGFTDTQYFGPGTRLTVL.

The rearrangement uses TRBV6-2 or TRBV6-3 and TRBJ2-4. Germline V CDR1 and CDR2: MNHEY, SVGEGT. This CDR3 contains 15 residues. CDR3 in amino acids: CASSYSPTTKNIQYF.

The chain recombines TRBV6-2 or TRBV6-3 with TRBJ2-2. The CDR3 contains 12 residues. In germline, CDR1 is MNHEY, CDR2 SVGEGT. The CDR3: CASSFLFGELFF.

The chain couples TRBV7-2 to TRBJ2-3; TCRdb outputs TRBD2, but without DNA this stays unchecked. The CDR3 loop spans 16 amino acids. Germline V lookup: CDR1 SGHTA, CDR2 FQGNSA. The CDR3 here is CASSDGRGPLPDTQYF.

V gene TRBV5-1 combines with J gene TRBJ2-7; the D call of TRBD1 rests on TCRdb alone, since no DNA is present to check it. This CDR3 comprises 14 residues. CDR1 and CDR2 from the germline V gene are SGHRS and YFSETQ. CDR3 amino acids: CASSLAQTGRGQYF. The whole variable domain, filled in from reference TRBV5-1 and TRBJ2-7, reads KAGVTQTPRYLIKTRGQQVTLSCSPISGHRSVSWYQQTPGQGLQFLFEYFSETQRNKGNFPGRFSGRQFSNSRSEMNVSTLELGDSALYLCASSLAQTGRGQYFGPGTRLTVT.

This chain joins TRBV12-3 or TRBV12-4 and TRBJ2-7; the TCRdb D gene call, TRBD2, has no DNA to confirm it. This CDR3 spans 16 amino acids. The CDR3 spells CASSFQGPRSYGEQYF.

The V call is TRBV7-9, the J call TRBJ1-5. CDR1 and CDR2 from the germline V gene are SEHNR and FQNEAQ (reference sequence). CDR3 length equals 15 residues. This CDR3 is CASSSAGNGNQPQHF.

The V and J genes are TRBV30 and TRBJ2-7; TCRdb calls TRBD1, which cannot be checked without DNA. In germline, CDR1 is GTSNPN, CDR2 SVGIG (reference sequence). The CDR3 length is 14 residues. This CDR3 reads CAWGRTGGLNEQYF. The full variable domain, with the rest looked up from reference TRBV30 and TRBJ2-7, is SQTIHQWPATLVQPVGSPLSLECTVEGTSNPNLYWYRQAAGRGLQLLFYSVGIGQISSEVPQNLSASRPQDRQFILSSKKLLLSDSGFYLCAWGRTGGLNEQYFGPGTRLTVT.

This chain uses TRBV5-1 with TRBJ2-5. The germline gives CDR1 SGHRS, CDR2 YFSETQ. The CDR3 is 12 amino acids. The CDR3 sequence is CASSADQETQYF.